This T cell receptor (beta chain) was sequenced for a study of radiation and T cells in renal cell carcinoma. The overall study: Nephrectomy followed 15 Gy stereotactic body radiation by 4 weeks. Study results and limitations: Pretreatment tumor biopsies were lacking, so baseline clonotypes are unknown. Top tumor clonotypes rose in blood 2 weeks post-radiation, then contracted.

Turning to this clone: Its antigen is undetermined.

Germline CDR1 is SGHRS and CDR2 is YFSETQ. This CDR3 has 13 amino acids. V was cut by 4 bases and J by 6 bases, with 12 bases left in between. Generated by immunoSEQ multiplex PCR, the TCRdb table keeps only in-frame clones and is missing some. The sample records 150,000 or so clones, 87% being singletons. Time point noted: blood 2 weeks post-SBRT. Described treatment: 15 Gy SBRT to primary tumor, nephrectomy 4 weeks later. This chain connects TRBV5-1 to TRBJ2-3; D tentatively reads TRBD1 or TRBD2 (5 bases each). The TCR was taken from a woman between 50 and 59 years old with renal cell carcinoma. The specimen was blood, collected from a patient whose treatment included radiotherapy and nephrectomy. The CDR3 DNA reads TGCGCCAGCAGCGACGGGACCAGGGATACGCAGTATTTT. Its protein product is CASSDGTRDTQYF.